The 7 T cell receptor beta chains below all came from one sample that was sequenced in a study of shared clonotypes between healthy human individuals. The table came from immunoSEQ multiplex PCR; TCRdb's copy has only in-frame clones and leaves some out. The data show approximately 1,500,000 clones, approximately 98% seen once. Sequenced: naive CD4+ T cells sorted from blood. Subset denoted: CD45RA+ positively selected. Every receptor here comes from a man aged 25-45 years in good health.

The CDR3 DNA is TGTGCCAGCTCACCAGTTGTGGACAATTATCAAGAGACCCAGTACTTC. This codes for CASSPVVDNYQETQYF. This sequence joins TRBV18 and TRBJ2-5, with a possible D match to TRBD1 (5 bases). The CDR3 runs 16 residues. V dropped 2 bases and J dropped 2 bases, with 15 bases sitting between them. Germline assignment: CDR1 KGHSH and CDR2 LQKENI.

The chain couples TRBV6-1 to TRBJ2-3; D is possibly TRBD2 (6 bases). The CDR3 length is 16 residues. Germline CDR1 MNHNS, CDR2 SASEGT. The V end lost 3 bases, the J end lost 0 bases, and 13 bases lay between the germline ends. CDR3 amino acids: CASSDLGRLSTDTQYF. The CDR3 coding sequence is TGTGCCAGCAGTGACCTCGGGAGATTGAGCACAGATACGCAGTATTTT.

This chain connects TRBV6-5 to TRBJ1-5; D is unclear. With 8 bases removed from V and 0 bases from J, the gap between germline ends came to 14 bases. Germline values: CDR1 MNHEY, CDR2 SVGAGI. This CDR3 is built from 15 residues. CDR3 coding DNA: TGTGCCAGCCGTTTGACGTGGGATAGCAATCAGCCCCAGCATTTT. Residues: CASRLTWDSNQPQHF.

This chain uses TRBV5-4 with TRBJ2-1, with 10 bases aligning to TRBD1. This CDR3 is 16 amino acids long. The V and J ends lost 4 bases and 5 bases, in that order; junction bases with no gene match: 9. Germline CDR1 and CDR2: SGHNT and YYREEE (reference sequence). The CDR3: CASSVDRGRGNNEQFF. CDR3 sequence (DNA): TGTGCCAGCAGCGTAGACAGGGGGCGCGGCAACAATGAGCAGTTCTTC.

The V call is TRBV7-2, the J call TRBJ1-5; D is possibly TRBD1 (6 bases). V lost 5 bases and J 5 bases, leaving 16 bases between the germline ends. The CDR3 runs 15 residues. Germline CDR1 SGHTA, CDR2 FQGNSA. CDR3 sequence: CASSGDGGADQPQHF. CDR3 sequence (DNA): TGTGCCAGCAGCGGGGATGGGGGGGCCGATCAGCCCCAGCATTTT.

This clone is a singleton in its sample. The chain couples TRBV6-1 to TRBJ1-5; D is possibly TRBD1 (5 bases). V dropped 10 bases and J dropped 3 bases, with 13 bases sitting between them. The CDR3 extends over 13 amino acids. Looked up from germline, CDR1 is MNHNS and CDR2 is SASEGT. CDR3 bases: TGTGCCACCCATTTGGGGGTCAATCAGCCCCAGCATTTT. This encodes CATHLGVNQPQHF.

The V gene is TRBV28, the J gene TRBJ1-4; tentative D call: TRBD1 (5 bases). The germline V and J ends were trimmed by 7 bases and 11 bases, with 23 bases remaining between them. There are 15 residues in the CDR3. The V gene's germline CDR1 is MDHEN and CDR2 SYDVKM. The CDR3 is CASIPSGTLTGKLFF. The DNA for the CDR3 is TGTGCCAGCATTCCATCCGGGACCCTTACGGGTAAACTGTTTTTT.